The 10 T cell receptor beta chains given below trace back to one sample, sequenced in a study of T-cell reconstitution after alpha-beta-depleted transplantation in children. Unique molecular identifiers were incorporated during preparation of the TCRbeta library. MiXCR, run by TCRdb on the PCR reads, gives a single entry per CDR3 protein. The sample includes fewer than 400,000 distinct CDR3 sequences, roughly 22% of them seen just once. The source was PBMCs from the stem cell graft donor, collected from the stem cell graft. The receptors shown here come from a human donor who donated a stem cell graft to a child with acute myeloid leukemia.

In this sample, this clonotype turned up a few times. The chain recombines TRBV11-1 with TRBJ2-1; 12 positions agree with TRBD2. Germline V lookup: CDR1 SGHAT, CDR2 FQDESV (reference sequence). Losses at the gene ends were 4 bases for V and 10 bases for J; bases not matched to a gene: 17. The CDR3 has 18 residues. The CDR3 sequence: CASSSNRTSGMPVLEQFF. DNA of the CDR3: TGTGCCAGCAGCTCCAATAGGACTAGCGGGATGCCAGTATTGGAGCAGTTCTTC.

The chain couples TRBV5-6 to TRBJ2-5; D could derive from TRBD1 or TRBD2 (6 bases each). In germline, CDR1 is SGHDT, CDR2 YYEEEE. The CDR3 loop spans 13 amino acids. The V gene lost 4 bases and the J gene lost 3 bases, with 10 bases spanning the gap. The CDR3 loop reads CASSKGGEETQYF. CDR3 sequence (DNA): TGTGCCAGCAGCAAGGGGGGAGAAGAGACCCAGTACTTC. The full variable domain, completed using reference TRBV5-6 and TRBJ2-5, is DAGVTQSPTHLIKTRGQQVTLRCSPKSGHDTVSWYQQALGQGPQFIFQYYEEEERQRGNFPDRFSGHQFPNYSSELNVNALLLGDSALYLCASSKGGEETQYFGPGTRLLVL.

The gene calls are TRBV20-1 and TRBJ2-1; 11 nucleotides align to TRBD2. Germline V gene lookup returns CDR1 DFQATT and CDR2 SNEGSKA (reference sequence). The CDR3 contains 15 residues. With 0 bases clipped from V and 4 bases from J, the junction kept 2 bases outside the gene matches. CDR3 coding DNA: TGCAGTGCTAGAGATAGCGGGAGGGATTACAATGAGCAGTTCTTC. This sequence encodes CSARDSGRDYNEQFF.

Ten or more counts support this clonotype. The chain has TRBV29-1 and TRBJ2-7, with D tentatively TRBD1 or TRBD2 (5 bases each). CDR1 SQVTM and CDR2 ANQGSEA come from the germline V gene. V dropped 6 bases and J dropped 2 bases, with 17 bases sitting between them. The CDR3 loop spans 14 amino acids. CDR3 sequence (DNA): TGCAGCGTAGTCGTCTCTGGGGGAACCTACGAGCAGTACTTC. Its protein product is CSVVVSGGTYEQYF.

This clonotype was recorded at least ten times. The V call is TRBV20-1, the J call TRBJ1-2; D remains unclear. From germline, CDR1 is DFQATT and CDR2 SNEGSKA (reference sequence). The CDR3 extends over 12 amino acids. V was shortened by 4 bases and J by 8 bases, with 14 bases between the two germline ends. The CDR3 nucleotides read TGCAGTGCTAAAGCCCCCGATGGCGGCTACACCTTC. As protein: CSAKAPDGGYTF.

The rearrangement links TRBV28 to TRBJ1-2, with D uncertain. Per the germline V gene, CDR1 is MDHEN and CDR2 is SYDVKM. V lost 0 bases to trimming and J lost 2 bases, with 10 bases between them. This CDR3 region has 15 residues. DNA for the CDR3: TGTGCCAGCAGTTTATGGCACGAAACGAACTATGGCTACACCTTC. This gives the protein CASSLWHETNYGYTF.

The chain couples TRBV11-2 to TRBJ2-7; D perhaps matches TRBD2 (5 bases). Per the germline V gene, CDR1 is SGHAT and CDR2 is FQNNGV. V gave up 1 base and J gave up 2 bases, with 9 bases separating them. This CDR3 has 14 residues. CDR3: CASSLVGLAYEQYF. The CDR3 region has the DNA TGTGCCAGCAGCTTAGTCGGACTGGCCTACGAGCAGTACTTC.

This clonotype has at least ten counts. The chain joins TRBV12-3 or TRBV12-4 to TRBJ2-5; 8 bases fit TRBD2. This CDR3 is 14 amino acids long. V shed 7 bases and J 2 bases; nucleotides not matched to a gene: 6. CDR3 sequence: CASNPGLDQETQYF. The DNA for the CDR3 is TGTGCCAGCAACCCGGGACTAGATCAAGAGACCCAGTACTTC.

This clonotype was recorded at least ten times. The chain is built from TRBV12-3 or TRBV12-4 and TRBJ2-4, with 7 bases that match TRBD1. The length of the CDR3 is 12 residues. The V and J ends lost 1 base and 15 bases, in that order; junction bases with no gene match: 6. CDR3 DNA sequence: TGTGCCAGCAGTTTAGGCACAGGGGTATCGTACTTC. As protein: CASSLGTGVSYF.

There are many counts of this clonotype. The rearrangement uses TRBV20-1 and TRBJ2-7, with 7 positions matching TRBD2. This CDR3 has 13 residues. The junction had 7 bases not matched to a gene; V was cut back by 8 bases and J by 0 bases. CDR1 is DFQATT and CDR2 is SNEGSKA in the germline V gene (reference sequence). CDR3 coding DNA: TGCAGTACCAGACTAGCTGACTCCTACGAGCAGTACTTC. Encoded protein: CSTRLADSYEQYF.